This TCR beta chain was obtained from a study of early T cells in non-severe SARS-CoV-2 infection. TCRdb called the 5' RACE reads again in MiXCR, with one record for every CDR3 protein. The data show about 70,000 distinct CDR3 sequences, less than 5.5% seen once. The length of the CDR3 is 15 residues. Germline values: CDR1 SNHLY, CDR2 FYNNEI. V was clipped by 3 bases and J by 8 bases; unmatched bases: 10. This clonotype showed up just a few times. The receptor comes from an adult who was a healthcare worker with PCR-confirmed SARS-CoV-2 infection or an uninfected control (not recorded which). The specimen comprised whole blood, sampled at baseline. The rearrangement joins TRBV2 to TRBJ2-1; 7 bases are shared with TRBD2. The CDR3 sequence: CASSDPGGSRYEQFF. CDR3 in DNA: TGTGCCAGCAGTGACCCAGGCGGGAGTAGGTATGAGCAGTTCTTC. The full variable domain, in which reference TRBV2 and TRBJ2-1 provide the parts outside the CDR3, is EPEVTQTPSHQVTQMGQEVILRCVPISNHLYFYWYRQILGQKVEFLVSFYNNEISEKSEIFDDQFSVERPDGSNFTLKIRSTKLEDSAMYFCASSDPGGSRYEQFFGPGTRLTVL.